A single sample is the source of the 26 T cell receptor beta chains below, sequenced in a study of blood T cells in healthy people across ages. It was with a sample-barcoded 5' primer and a J-beta primer mix that a second PCR of about 6 to 11 cycles was run. TCRdb reprocessed the 5' RACE reads with MiXCR, giving one entry per CDR3 protein. The table shows hundreds of thousands of distinct CDR3 sequences, with 25% to 35% occurring only once. The material sequenced was blood. All receptors derive from a woman of 80 years or more in good health.

This chain joins TRBV20-1 and TRBJ2-2, with 7 bases identical to TRBD1. This CDR3 spans 13 amino acids. CDR1 is DFQATT, CDR2 SNEGSKA, per germline (reference sequence). V dropped 6 bases and J dropped 5; count of bases not matched to a gene: 6. The CDR3 DNA reads as TGCAGTGCCCAGACAGGGTATACCGGGGAGCTGTTTTTT. Its translation is CSAQTGYTGELFF.

This clonotype appeared a few times. A much larger clone sits a single nucleotide away, making a read error possible. The V and J genes are TRBV5-6 and TRBJ1-5, with 8 bases identical to TRBD1. Per germline, CDR1 SGHDT and CDR2 YYEEEE. CDR3 length equals 15 residues. Written as DNA, the CDR3 is TGTGCCAGCAGCGCCGGGACAGGTGGCAATCGGCCCCAGCATTTT. Translated, it gives CASSAGTGGNRPQHF.

This clonotype was counted at least ten times. This chain uses TRBV6-1 with TRBJ2-5; D remains ambiguous. Trimming pared 1 base from V and 7 bases from J, leaving 13 bases between. The CDR3 covers 14 residues. CDR1 is MNHNS and CDR2 is SASEGT in the germline V gene. CDR3 DNA sequence: TGTGCCAGCAGTGAAGATCTTGGGCGCGGGACCCAGTACTTC. Amino acid sequence: CASSEDLGRGTQYF.

The chain has TRBV5-6 and TRBJ2-2; 8 positions agree with TRBD1. V trimming: 4 bases; J trimming: 5 bases; junction bases outside the gene matches: 10. The CDR3 is 16 amino acids. Germline CDR1 SGHDT, CDR2 YYEEEE. The DNA of the CDR3 is TGTGCCAGCAGCCTGGGGTGGACAGGGAGAACCGGGGAGCTGTTTTTT. Amino acids: CASSLGWTGRTGELFF.

This chain joins TRBV29-1 and TRBJ2-5, with D tentatively TRBD1 (6 bases). This CDR3 has 12 amino acids. Germline V gene lookup returns CDR1 SQVTM and CDR2 ANQGSEA. The V end was cut by 7 bases, the J end by 11 bases, with 20 bases between. CDR3 in DNA: TGCAGCGCCCCCCAGGGGAGCAATGAGCAGTACTTC. Translated, it gives CSAPQGSNEQYF.

A word on this clonotype: This may be a read error, as it is one base from a much larger clone. The chain joins TRBV5-6 to TRBJ2-1; D might be TRBD2 (5 bases). The last part of the DNA fits TRBJ2-7 better; the J call may be wrong. The CDR3 contains 15 residues. Germline V gene data show CDR1 as SGHDT and CDR2 as YYEEEE. CDR3: CASSSQRISYNEQYF. Here the CDR3 DNA reads TGTGCCAGCAGCTCTCAGCGGATCTCCTACAATGAGCAGTACTTC.

J is TRBJ2-5 and V is TRBV7-2, with 8 positions matching TRBD2. J lost 1 base, V lost 4 bases, and 11 bases had no gene match. CDR1 is SGHTA, CDR2 FQGNSA, per germline. The CDR3 covers 17 residues. DNA of the CDR3: TGTGCCAGCAGCTCCAGGACTAGCAGATTATCCCAAGAGACCCAGTACTTC. Translated: CASSSRTSRLSQETQYF.

Points on this clonotype: No DNA is shown, since the ends of the CDR3 on it are uncertain; the CDR3 is the one TCRdb lists. V gene TRBV7-8 combines with J gene TRBJ2-1; TRBD1, as called in the table, went unchecked against the DNA. Germline CDR1 and CDR2: SGHVS and FQNEAQ. The CDR3 has 15 residues if both end residues are counted. This CDR3 reads CASGLVGRGADEQVF.

The chain has TRBV30 and TRBJ1-4, with no clear D. Germline V gives CDR1 GTSNPN, CDR2 SVGIG (reference sequence). V was pared by 0 bases and J by 3 bases, with 5 bases between. The CDR3 totals 13 residues. The CDR3 region has the DNA TGTGCCTGGAGTGTACGTTCTAATGAAAAACTGTTTTTT. This gives the protein CAWSVRSNEKLFF.

At least ten counts were recorded for this clonotype. The chain has TRBV20-1 and TRBJ2-5; 9 nucleotides match TRBD2. The V and J ends lost 1 base and 3 bases, in that order; junction bases with no gene match: 9. Germline-derived CDR1 and CDR2 are DFQATT and SNEGSKA (reference sequence). CDR3 length: 16 amino acids. The CDR3 nucleotides read TGCAGTGCTAGAGCACCGAGGGCTAGCGGGGAAGAGACCCAGTACTTC. Residues: CSARAPRASGEETQYF.

This chain connects TRBV12-3 or TRBV12-4 to TRBJ2-3; D may be TRBD2 (6 bases). CDR3 length: 15 residues. V shed 6 bases and J shed 4 bases, with 17 bases lying between them. The CDR3 sequence is CASSLTRLGADTQYF. The CDR3, as DNA: TGTGCCAGCAGCTTGACTAGACTGGGGGCAGATACGCAGTATTTT.

This clonotype showed up many times. This chain links TRBV6-1 with TRBJ2-7, with TRBD1 matching over 7 bases. The junction had 5 bases not matched to a gene; V was cut back by 1 base and J by 2 bases. The germline V gene has CDR1 MNHNS and CDR2 SASEGT. The CDR3 spans 15 residues. CDR3 coding DNA: TGTGCCAGCAGTGAAGTCGCAGGGGGTGCCTACGAGCAGTACTTC. Its translation: CASSEVAGGAYEQYF.

This clonotype appeared many times. V is TRBV29-1 and J is TRBJ2-4; possibly TRBD1 or TRBD2 for D (5 bases each). V was clipped by 0 bases and J by 2 bases, with 20 bases between them. The CDR3 is 18 residues long. Germline V gene data show CDR1 as SQVTM and CDR2 as ANQGSEA. CDR3: CSVEDLRGLGVSKNIQYF. The CDR3, as DNA: TGCAGCGTTGAAGATCTAAGGGGCCTGGGGGTGTCCAAAAACATTCAGTACTTC.

This clonotype was seen at least ten times. The chain couples TRBV7-2 to TRBJ2-6; D not certain. This CDR3 spans 18 amino acids. Trimming took off 3 bases at V and 0 bases at J, with 15 bases between the two ends. CDR1 is SGHTA, CDR2 FQGNSA, per germline. The chain's CDR3 is CASSLVTRSVSGANVLTF. CDR3 bases: TGTGCCAGCAGCTTGGTGACACGAAGCGTCTCTGGGGCCAACGTCCTGACTTTC.

The sample holds a few counts of this clonotype. The chain has TRBV7-2 and TRBJ1-1; no reliable D call. Germline loops: CDR1 SGHTA, CDR2 FQGNSA. Trimming pared 1 base from V and 7 bases from J, leaving 7 bases between. The CDR3 runs 12 residues. The CDR3 DNA reads TGTGCCAGCAGCTTAGATTTTGATGAAGCTTTCTTT. It specifies CASSLDFDEAFF.

The gene calls are TRBV9 and TRBJ1-1, with a tentative D call TRBD1 (5 bases). Germline V gene data show CDR1 as SGDLS and CDR2 as YYNGEE. There are 16 residues in the CDR3. V was clipped by 1 base and J by 5 bases, with 18 bases between them. The CDR3 spells CASSVSSGGMGTEAFF. CDR3 sequence (DNA): TGTGCCAGCAGCGTATCCTCCGGGGGGATGGGGACTGAAGCTTTCTTT.

The chain recombines TRBV20-1 with TRBJ1-1; D is possibly TRBD1 (6 bases). V lost 4 bases and J 0 bases, leaving 12 bases between the germline ends. The CDR3 contains 14 residues. Germline V gives CDR1 DFQATT, CDR2 SNEGSKA (reference sequence). This CDR3 reads CSATGDGVNTEAFF. CDR3 sequence (DNA): TGCAGTGCTACAGGGGATGGGGTGAACACTGAAGCTTTCTTT.

In regard to this clonotype: A read error may account for a junction end that differs from germline. J is TRBJ2-1 and V is TRBV5-6; a weak D match, TRBD1 (6 bases). The CDR3 is 13 amino acids. Germline values: CDR1 SGHDT, CDR2 YYEEEE. CDR3 region: CAGSPGTYNEQFF. For the CDR3, the DNA is TGTGCCGGCAGCCCAGGGACATACAATGAGCAGTTCTTC.

The J gene is TRBJ1-5, the V gene TRBV28; 8 nucleotides agree with TRBD1. Germline CDR1 reads MDHEN; CDR2 reads SYDVKM. This CDR3 has 15 amino acids. V shed 4 bases and J 3 bases; nucleotides not matched to a gene: 5. The CDR3 protein is CASSSRTGPNQPQHF. CDR3 bases: TGTGCCAGCAGTTCCCGGACAGGGCCCAATCAGCCCCAGCATTTT.

This clonotype was detected ten times or more. The rearrangement joins TRBV7-2 to TRBJ2-3; D gene unclear. Germline V gives CDR1 SGHTA, CDR2 FQGNSA. The CDR3 loop spans 14 amino acids. Trimming removed 2 bases from V and 2 bases from J, with 8 bases in between. The CDR3 sequence: CASSLRLSTDTQYF. The CDR3 nucleotides read TGTGCCAGCAGCTTACGACTGTCCACAGATACGCAGTATTTT. The whole variable domain, filled in from reference TRBV7-2 and TRBJ2-3, reads GAGVSQSPSNKVTEKGKDVELRCDPISGHTALYWYRQSLGQGLEFLIYFQGNSAPDKSGLPSDRFSAERTGGSVSTLTIQRTQQEDSAVYLCASSLRLSTDTQYFGPGTRLTVL.

This clonotype was seen many times. The genes are TRBV29-1 and TRBJ2-3; tentatively, D is TRBD2 (7 bases). The V end was cut by 6 bases, the J end by 4 bases, with 17 bases between. This CDR3 has 14 residues. Germline CDR1 is SQVTM and CDR2 is ANQGSEA. CDR3 in DNA: TGCAGCGTCATACCGAGGGGGGGAGCAGATACGCAGTATTTT. It specifies CSVIPRGGADTQYF.

This clonotype was observed a few times. The rearrangement uses TRBV12-3 or TRBV12-4 and TRBJ2-4, with 8 positions matching TRBD2. V gave up 4 bases and J gave up 7 bases; unmatched junction bases: 6. CDR3 length: 14 residues. In DNA, the CDR3 is TGTGCCAGCAGTTCCCGGGGGGGCGCGAACATTCAGTACTTC. It specifies CASSSRGGANIQYF.

This clonotype showed up just a few times. The chain is built from TRBV3-1 and TRBJ2-5; 12 bases are shared with TRBD2. V lost 0 bases to trimming and J lost 11 bases; unmatched junction nucleotides: 16. Germline loops: CDR1 LGHDT, CDR2 YNNKEL (reference sequence). The CDR3 contains 18 residues. DNA for the CDR3: TGTGCCAGCAGCCAAGATATTCCTAGCGGGGGGGTACAGGATGAGCAGTACTTC. As protein: CASSQDIPSGGVQDEQYF.

Comment on this clonotype: This clone may be a read error of a much larger clone one base away. The V gene is TRBV12-3 or TRBV12-4, the J gene TRBJ1-4; D remains ambiguous. The CDR3 sequence is 14 residues long. CDR3 nucleotides: TGTGCCAGCAGTTTAGGGGAGGTTGATGACAAACTGTTTTTT. Residues: CASSLGEVDDKLFF.

This sequence joins TRBV4-1 and TRBJ2-7, with TRBD2 matching over 10 bases. Per germline, CDR1 MGHRA and CDR2 YSYEKL. The junction had 8 bases not matched to a gene; V was cut back by 4 bases and J by 2 bases. The CDR3 contains 16 residues. CDR3 sequence: CASSPLGGTSAYEQYF. CDR3 in DNA: TGCGCCAGCAGCCCGCTCGGGGGGACTAGCGCCTACGAGCAGTACTTC.

V gene TRBV7-9 combines with J gene TRBJ2-7; D is unclear. CDR1 is SEHNR and CDR2 is FQNEAQ in the germline V gene (reference sequence). This CDR3 region has 14 residues. Trimming took off 6 bases at V and 1 base at J, with 13 bases between the two ends. The chain's CDR3 is CASSEQQFSYEQYF. Written as DNA, the CDR3 is TGTGCCAGCAGTGAGCAGCAATTTTCCTACGAGCAGTACTTC. The full variable domain, completed using reference TRBV7-9 and TRBJ2-7, is DTGVSQNPRHKITKRGQNVTFRCDPISEHNRLYWYRQTLGQGPEFLTYFQNEAQLEKSRLLSDRFSAERPKGSFSTLEIQRTEQGDSAMYLCASSEQQFSYEQYFGPGTRLTVT.